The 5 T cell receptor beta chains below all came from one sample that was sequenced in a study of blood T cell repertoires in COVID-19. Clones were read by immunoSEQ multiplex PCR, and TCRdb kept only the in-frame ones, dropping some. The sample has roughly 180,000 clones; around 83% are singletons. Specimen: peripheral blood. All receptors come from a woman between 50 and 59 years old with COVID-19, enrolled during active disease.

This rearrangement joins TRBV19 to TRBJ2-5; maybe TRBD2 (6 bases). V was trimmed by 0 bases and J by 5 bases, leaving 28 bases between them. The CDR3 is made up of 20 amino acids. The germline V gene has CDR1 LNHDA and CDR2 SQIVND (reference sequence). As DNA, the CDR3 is TGTGCCAGTAGTATAGACCCTTTCCGGCGACAAGCCGGGGGTAGGGAGACCCAGTACTTC. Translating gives CASSIDPFRRQAGGRETQYF.

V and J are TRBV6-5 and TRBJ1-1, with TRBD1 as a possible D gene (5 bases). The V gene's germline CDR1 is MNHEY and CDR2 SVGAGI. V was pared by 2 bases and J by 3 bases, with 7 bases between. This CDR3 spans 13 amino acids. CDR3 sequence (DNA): TGTGCCAGCAGTTACGCGGGGGACACTGAAGCTTTCTTT. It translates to CASSYAGDTEAFF.

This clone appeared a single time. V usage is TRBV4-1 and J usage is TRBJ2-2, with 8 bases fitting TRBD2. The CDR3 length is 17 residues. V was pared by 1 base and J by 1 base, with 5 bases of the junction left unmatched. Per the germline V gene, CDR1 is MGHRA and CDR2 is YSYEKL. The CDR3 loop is CASSQVAGRQNTGELFF. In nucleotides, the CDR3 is TGCGCCAGCAGCCAAGTAGCGGGGAGACAGAACACCGGGGAGCTGTTTTTT.

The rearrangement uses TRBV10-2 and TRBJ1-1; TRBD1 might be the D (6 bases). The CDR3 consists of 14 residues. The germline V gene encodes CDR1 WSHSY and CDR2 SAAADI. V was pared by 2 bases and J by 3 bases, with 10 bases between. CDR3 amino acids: CASSEQGMDTEAFF. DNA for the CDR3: TGCGCCAGCAGTGAGCAGGGGATGGACACTGAAGCTTTCTTT.

DNA of the CDR3: TGTGCCACCCAAGGGACAGCGAACACCGGGGAGCTGTTTTTT. It translates to CATQGTANTGELFF. This chain links TRBV7-9 with TRBJ2-2, with 7 nucleotides matching TRBD1. The CDR3 totals 14 residues. CDR1 and CDR2 from the germline V gene are SEHNR and FQNEAQ (reference sequence). J gave up 0 bases and V 10 bases, and 5 bases lay outside the gene matches.